Given below is one T cell receptor beta chain in context. The length of the CDR3 is 14 residues. CDR1 is KGHSH, CDR2 LQKENI, per germline. Trimming took 1 base from V and 9 from J, leaving 16 bases between them. This record comes from a study of lymphopenia after photon versus proton radiotherapy. Sequencing used immunoSEQ multiplex PCR; TCRdb keeps in-frame clones, though not all of them. Altogether around 64,000 clones are present, 85% to 95% being singletons, with the ten largest covering 2% to 2.5%. The source is a woman aged 35 to 49 with cholangiocarcinoma. The sample was peripheral blood, taken from a patient treated with photon-based radiotherapy. The gene calls are TRBV18 and TRBJ2-7, with D possibly matching TRBD1 (6 bases). CDR3 region: CASSPQRQGLVQYF. The CDR3 nucleotides read TGTGCCAGCTCACCACAACGGCAGGGGCTAGTGCAGTACTTC. Full variable domain (outside the CDR3, taken from reference TRBV18 and TRBJ2-7): NAGVMQNPRHLVRRRGQEARLRCSPMKGHSHVYWYRQLPEEGLKFMVYLQKENIIDESGMPKERFSAEFPKEGPSILRIQQVVRGDSAAYFCASSPQRQGLVQYFGPGTRLTVT.